The T cell receptor (beta chain) under discussion was sequenced for a study of vaccination effects on CD4 cells after COVID-19. Study results and caveats: In vaccinees who were healthy, merely 1 out of 255 vaccine-induced clones cross-reacted with common cold coronaviruses.

Germline CDR1 is SGHNT and CDR2 is YYREEE (reference sequence). The length of the CDR3 is 15 residues. Trimming took 0 bases from V and 1 from J, leaving 5 bases between them. Repertoires were generated with immunoSEQ multiplex PCR, while TCRdb's copy carries only in-frame clones and drops some. Among tens of thousands of clones listed, approximately 70% were seen once. Worth noting for this clone: No antigen is known for it.

Sequencing followed a ViraFEST assay step that expanded antigen-specific CD4+ T cells with viral peptide pools. Following culture for around 10 days, CD4+ T cells were isolated. Vaccine recipients had no previous SARS-CoV-2 infection; their nucleocapsid antibodies were negative. Specimen: CD4+ T cells from PBMCs cultured with SARS-CoV-2 spike peptides, collected before COVID-19 vaccination. The clonotype was recovered from a human donor who received a COVID-19 vaccine. The V and J genes are TRBV5-4 and TRBJ2-6; no clear D. This CDR3 reads CASSLGGSGANVLTF. As DNA, the CDR3 is TGTGCCAGCAGCTTGGGTGGGTCTGGGGCCAACGTCCTGACTTTC.